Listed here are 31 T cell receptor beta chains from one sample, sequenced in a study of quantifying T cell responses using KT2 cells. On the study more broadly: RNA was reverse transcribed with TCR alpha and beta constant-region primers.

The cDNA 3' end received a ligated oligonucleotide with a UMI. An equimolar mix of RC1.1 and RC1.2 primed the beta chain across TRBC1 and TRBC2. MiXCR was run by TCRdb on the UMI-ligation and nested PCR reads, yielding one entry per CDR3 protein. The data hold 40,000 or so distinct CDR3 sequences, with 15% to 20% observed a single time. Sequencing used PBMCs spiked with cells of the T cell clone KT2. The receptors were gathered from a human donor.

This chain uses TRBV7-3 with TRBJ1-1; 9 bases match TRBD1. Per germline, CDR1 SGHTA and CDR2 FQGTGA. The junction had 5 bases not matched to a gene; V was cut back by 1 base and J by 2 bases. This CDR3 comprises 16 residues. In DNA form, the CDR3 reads TGTGCCAGCAGCTTAATGGGACAGGGTACCAACACTGAAGCTTTCTTT. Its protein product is CASSLMGQGTNTEAFF.

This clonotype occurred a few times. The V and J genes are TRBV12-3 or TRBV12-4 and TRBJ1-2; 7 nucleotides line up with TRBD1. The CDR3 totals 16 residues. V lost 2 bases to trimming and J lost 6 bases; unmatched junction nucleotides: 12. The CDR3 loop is CASSLRGQTYSDGYTF. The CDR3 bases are TGTGCCAGCAGTTTAAGGGGACAGACCTACAGTGATGGCTACACCTTC.

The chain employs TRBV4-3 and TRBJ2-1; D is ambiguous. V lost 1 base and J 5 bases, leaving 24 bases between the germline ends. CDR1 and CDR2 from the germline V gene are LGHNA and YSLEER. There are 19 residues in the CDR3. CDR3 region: CASSQGVASAVGRNNEQFF. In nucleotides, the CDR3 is TGCGCCAGCAGCCAAGGGGTCGCGTCCGCCGTAGGTAGGAACAATGAGCAGTTCTTC.

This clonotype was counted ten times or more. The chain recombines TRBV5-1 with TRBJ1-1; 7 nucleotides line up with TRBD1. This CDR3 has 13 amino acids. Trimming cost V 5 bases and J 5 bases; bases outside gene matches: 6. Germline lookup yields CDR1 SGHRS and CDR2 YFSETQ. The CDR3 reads CASRRDRDTEAFF. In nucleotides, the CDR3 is TGCGCCAGCAGGCGCGACAGGGATACTGAAGCTTTCTTT. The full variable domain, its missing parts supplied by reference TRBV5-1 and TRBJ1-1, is KAGVTQTPRYLIKTRGQQVTLSCSPISGHRSVSWYQQTPGQGLQFLFEYFSETQRNKGNFPGRFSGRQFSNSRSEMNVSTLELGDSALYLCASRRDRDTEAFFGQGTRLTVV.

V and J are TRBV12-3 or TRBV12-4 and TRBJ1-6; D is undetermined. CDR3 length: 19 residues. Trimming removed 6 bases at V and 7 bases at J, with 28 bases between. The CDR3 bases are TGTGCCAGCAGCCTCAAGAGGGCGCTATATTTTCCTTTAAATTCACCCCTCCACTTT. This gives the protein CASSLKRALYFPLNSPLHF.

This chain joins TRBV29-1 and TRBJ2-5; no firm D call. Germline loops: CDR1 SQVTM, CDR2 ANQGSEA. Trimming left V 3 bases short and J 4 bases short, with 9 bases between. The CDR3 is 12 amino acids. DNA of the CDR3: TGCAGCGTTGATCGGGTAGGAGAGACCCAGTACTTC. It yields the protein CSVDRVGETQYF.

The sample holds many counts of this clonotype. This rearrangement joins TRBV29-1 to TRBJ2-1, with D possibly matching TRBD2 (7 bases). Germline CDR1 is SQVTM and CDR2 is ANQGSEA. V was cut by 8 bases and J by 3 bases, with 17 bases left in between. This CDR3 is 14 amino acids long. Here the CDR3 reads CSPGGRGSYNEQFF. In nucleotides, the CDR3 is TGCAGCCCTGGGGGGCGGGGGAGCTACAATGAGCAGTTCTTC.

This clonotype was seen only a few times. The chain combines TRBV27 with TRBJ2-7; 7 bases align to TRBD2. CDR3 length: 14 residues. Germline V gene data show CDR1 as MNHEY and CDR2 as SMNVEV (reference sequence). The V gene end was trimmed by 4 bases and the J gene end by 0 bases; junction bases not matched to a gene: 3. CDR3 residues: CASSWGGNSYEQYF. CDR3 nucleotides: TGTGCCAGCAGTTGGGGGGGAAACTCCTACGAGCAGTACTTC.

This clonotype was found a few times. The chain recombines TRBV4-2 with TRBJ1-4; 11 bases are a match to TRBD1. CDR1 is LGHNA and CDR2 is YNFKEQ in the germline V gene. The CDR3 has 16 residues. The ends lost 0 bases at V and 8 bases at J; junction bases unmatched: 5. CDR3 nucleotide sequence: TGTGCCAGCAGCCAAGATCAGGGGACAGGGGGAGAAAAACTGTTTTTT. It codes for CASSQDQGTGGEKLFF.

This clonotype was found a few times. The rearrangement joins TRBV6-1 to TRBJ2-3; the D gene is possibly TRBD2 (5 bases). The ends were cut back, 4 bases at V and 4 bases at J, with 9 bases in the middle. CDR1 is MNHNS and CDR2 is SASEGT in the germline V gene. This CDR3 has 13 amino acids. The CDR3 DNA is TGTGCCAGCAGTGCGTCACTAGCAGATACGCAGTATTTT. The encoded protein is CASSASLADTQYF.

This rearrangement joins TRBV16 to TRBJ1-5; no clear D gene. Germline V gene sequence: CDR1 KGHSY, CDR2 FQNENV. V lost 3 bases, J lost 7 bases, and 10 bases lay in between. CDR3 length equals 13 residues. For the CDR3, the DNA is TGTGCCAGCAGCCATTTCCGTTGGCAGCCCCAGCATTTT. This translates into CASSHFRWQPQHF.

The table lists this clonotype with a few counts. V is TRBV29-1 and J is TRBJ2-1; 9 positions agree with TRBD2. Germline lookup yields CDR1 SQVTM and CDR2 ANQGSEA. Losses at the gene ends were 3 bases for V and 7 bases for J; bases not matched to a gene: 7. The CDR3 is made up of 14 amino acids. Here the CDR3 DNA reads TGCAGCGTTGAGGGACTAGCACTTTGGAATGAGCAGTTCTTC. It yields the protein CSVEGLALWNEQFF.

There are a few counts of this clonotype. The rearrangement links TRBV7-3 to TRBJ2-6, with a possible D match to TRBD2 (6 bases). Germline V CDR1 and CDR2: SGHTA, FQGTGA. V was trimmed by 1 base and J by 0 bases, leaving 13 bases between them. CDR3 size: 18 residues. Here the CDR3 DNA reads TGTGCCAGCAGCTTAAGTGGAGGGCAGAGCTCTGGGGCCAACGTCCTGACTTTC. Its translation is CASSLSGGQSSGANVLTF.

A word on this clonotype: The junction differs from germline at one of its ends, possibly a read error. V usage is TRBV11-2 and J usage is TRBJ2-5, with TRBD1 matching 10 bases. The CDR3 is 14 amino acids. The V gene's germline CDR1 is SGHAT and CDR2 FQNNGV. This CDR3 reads CASSRGTGVIAGVF. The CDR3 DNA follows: TGTGCCAGCAGCCGGGGGACAGGGGTAATAGCGGGCGTTTTC.

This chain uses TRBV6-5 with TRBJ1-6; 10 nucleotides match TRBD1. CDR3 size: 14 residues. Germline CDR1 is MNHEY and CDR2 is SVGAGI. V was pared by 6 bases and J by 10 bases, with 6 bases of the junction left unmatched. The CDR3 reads CASSADRGGSPLHF. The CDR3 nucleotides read TGTGCCAGCAGCGCGGACAGGGGGGGGTCACCCCTCCACTTT.

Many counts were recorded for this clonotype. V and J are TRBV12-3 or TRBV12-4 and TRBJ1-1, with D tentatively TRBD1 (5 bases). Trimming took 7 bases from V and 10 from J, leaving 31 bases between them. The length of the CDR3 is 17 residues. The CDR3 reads CASTPKQVRMQGMGAFF. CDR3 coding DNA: TGTGCCAGCACCCCCAAACAGGTCAGGATGCAGGGAATGGGAGCTTTCTTT.

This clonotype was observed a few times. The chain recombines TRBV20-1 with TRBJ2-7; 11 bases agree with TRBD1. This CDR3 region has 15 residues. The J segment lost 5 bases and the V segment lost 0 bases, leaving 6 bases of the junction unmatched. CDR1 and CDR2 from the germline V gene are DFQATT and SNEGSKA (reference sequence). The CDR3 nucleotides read TGCAGTGCTAGAGATCAGGACAGGGGGCTGGACGAGCAGTACTTC. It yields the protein CSARDQDRGLDEQYF.

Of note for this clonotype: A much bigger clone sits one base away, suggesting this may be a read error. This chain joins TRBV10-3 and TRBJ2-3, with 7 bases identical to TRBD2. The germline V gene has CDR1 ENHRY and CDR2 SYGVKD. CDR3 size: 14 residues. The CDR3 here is CAISTGLETTTQFF. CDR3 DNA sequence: TGTGCCATCAGTACCGGACTAGAGACCACTACGCAGTTTTTT.

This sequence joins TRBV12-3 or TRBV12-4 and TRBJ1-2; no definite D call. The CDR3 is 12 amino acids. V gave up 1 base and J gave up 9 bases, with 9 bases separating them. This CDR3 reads CASSLESSRYTF. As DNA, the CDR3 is TGTGCCAGCAGTTTAGAATCTAGCCGCTACACCTTC.

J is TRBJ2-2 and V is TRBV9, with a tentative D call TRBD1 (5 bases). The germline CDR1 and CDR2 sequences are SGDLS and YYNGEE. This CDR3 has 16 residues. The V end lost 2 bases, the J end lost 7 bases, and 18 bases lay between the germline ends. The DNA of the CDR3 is TGTGCCAGCAGCGTCGCTGATAGGGGAAACGGCGGGGAGCTGTTTTTT. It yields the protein CASSVADRGNGGELFF.

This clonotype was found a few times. The CDR3 loop is CASSPGGSSNQPQHF. In nucleotides, the CDR3 is TGTGCCAGCAGTCCAGGTGGATCAAGCAATCAGCCCCAGCATTTT. This chain links TRBV7-2 with TRBJ1-5; no clear D. This CDR3 comprises 15 residues. V was pared by 6 bases and J by 1 base, with 13 bases between. Germline V CDR1 and CDR2: SGHTA, FQGNSA.

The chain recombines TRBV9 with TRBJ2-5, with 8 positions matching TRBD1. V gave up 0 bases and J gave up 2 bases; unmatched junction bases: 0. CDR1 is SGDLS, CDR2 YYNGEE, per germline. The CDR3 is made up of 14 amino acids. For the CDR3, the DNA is TGTGCCAGCAGCGTAGGGACAGGGCAAGAGACCCAGTACTTC. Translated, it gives CASSVGTGQETQYF.

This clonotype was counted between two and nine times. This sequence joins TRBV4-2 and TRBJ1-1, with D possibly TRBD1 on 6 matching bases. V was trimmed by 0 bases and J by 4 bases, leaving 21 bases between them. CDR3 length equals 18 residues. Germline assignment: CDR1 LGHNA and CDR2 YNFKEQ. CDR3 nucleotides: TGTGCCAGCAGCCAAGATTCTAGTCCTGGGGGCGGGGGCACTGAAGCTTTCTTT. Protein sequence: CASSQDSSPGGGGTEAFF.

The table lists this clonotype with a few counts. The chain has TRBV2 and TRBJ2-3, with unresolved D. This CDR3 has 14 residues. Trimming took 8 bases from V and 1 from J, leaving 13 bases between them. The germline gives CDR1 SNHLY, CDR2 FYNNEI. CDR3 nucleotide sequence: TGTGCCAGCGGTCCGGATGGTGGCACAGATACGCAGTATTTT. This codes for CASGPDGGTDTQYF.

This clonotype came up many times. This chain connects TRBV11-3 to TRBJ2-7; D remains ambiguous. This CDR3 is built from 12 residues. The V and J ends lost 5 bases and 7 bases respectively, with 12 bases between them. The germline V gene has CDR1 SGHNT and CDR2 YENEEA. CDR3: CASSPAVGEQYF. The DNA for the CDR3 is TGTGCCAGCAGCCCCGCGGTAGGAGAGCAGTACTTC.

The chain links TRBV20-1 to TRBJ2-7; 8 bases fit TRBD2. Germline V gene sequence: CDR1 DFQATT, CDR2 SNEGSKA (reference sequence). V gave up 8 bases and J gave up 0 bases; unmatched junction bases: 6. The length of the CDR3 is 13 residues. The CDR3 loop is CSPRGRSSYEQYF. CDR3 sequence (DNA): TGCAGTCCCCGCGGGAGGAGCTCCTACGAGCAGTACTTC.

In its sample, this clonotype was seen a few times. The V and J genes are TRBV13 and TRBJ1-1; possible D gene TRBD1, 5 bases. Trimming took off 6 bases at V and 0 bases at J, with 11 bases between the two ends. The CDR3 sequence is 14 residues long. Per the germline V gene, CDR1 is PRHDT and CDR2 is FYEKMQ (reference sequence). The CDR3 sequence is CASRLGTMNTEAFF. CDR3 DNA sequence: TGTGCCAGCAGACTGGGGACGATGAACACTGAAGCTTTCTTT.

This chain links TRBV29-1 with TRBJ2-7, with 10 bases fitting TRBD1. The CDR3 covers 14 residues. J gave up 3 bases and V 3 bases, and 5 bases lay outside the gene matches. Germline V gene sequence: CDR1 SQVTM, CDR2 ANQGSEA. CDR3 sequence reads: CSVEGTGADYEQYF. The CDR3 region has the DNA TGCAGCGTTGAGGGGACAGGGGCCGACTACGAGCAGTACTTC.

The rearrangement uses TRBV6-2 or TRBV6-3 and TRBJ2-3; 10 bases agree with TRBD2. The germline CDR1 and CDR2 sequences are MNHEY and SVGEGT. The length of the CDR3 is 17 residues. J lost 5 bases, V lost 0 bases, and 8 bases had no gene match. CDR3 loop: CASSYSASGRVGDTQYF. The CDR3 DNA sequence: TGTGCCAGCAGTTACTCAGCTAGCGGGAGAGTAGGAGATACGCAGTATTTT.

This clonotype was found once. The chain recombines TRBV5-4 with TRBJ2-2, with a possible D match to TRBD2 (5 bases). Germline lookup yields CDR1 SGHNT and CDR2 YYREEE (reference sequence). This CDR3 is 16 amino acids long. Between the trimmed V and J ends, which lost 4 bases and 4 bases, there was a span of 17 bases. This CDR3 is CASSRRPTQSTGELFF. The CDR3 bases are TGTGCCAGCAGCCGGAGGCCAACCCAGTCCACCGGGGAGCTGTTTTTT. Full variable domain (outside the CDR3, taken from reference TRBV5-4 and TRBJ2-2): ETGVTQSPTHLIKTRGQQVTLRCSSQSGHNTVSWYQQALGQGPQFIFQYYREEENGRGNFPPRFSGLQFPNYSSELNVNALELDDSALYLCASSRRPTQSTGELFFGEGSRLTVL.

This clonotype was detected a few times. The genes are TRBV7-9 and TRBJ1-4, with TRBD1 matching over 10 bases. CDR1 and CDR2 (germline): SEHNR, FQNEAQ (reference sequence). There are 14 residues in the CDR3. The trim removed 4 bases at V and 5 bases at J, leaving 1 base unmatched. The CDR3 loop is CASSSGQGNEKLFF. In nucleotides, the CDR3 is TGTGCCAGCAGCTCGGGACAGGGGAATGAAAAACTGTTTTTT.